The source of this TCR beta chain is a study of shared clonotypes between healthy human individuals. J was trimmed by 5 bases and V by 6 bases; bases with no gene match: 1. This CDR3 is 14 amino acids long. Germline loops: CDR1 SNHLY, CDR2 FYNNEI. TCRdb keeps only in-frame clones here, not all; method: immunoSEQ multiplex PCR. The table includes roughly 2 million clones, roughly 94% detected once. Findings and caveats of the study: Owing to a small donor count, the genetic and exposure-history diversity represented was limited. Generation of non-shared clonotypes was less probable than generation of clonotypes shared by all four donors.

This clone has a single count. The antigen remains unidentified. The sequenced material came from naive CD4+ T cells sorted from blood. Stated subset: CD45RA+ positively selected. The chain employs TRBV2 and TRBJ2-3; 14 bases line up with TRBD2. This receptor was identified in a man between 18 and 35 years old in good health. CDR3 sequence reads: CASRGLAGVDTQYF. The DNA of the CDR3 is TGTGCCAGCAGGGGACTAGCGGGAGTAGATACGCAGTATTTT.